This T cell receptor (beta chain) comes out of a study of CD8 T cells in Susac syndrome. CD8+ and CD4+ T cells from blood underwent TCR beta sequencing. V lost 3 bases, J lost 5 bases, and 5 bases lay in between. The CDR3 spans 12 residues. Looked up from germline, CDR1 is SEHNR and CDR2 is FQNEAQ (reference sequence). When the RNA was reverse transcribed, random hexamers were used with an input of roughly 0.5 to 1 ug. TCRdb redid the calling of the immunoSEQ multiplex PCR reads with MiXCR, one entry per CDR3 protein. The data show roughly 200,000 distinct CDR3 sequences, 85% to 95% seen once. The source is a human donor with Susac syndrome. The chain recombines TRBV7-9 with TRBJ1-5; no firm D call. The material sequenced was CD4+ T cells from PBMCs. CDR3 sequence: CASSFSHQPQHF. The CDR3, as DNA: TGTGCCAGCAGCTTCTCACATCAGCCCCAGCATTTT.